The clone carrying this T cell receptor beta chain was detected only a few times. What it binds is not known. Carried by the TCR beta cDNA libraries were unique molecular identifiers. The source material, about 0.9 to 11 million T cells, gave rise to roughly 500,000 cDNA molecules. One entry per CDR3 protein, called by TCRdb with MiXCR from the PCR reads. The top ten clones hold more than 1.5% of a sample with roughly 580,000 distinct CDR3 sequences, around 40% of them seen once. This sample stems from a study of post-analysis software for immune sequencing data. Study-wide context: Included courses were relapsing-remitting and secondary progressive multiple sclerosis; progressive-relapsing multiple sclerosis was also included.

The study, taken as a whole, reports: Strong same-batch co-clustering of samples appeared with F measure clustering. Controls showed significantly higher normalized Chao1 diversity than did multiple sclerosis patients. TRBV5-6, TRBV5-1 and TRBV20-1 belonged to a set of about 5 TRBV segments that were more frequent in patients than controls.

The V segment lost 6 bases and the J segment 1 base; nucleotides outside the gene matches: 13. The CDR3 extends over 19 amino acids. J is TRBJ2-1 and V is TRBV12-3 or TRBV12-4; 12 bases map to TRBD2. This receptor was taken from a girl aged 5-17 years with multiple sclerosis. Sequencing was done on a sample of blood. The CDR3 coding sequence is TGTGCCAGCAGCTCAGGAACGGGACTAGCGGGTTGGTCCTACAATGAGCAGTTCTTC. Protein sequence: CASSSGTGLAGWSYNEQFF.